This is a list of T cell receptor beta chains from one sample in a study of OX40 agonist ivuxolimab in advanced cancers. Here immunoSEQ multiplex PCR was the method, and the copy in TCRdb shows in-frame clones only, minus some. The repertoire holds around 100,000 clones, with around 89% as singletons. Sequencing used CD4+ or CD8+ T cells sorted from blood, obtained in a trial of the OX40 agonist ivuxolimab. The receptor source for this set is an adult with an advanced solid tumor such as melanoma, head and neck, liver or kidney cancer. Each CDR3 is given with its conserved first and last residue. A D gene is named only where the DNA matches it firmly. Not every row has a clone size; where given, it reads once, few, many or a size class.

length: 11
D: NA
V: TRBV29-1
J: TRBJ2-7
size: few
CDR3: CSAVTWYEQYF
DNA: TGCAGCGCCGTCACCTGGTACGAGCAGTACTTC

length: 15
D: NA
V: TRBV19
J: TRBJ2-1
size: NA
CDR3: CASSIRGAGGNEQFF
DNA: TGTGCCAGTAGTATTCGGGGGGCGGGTGGCAATGAGCAGTTCTTC

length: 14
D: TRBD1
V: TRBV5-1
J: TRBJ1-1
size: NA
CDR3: CASSTEGARTEAFF
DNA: TGCGCCAGCAGCACGGAGGGGGCCCGTACTGAAGCTTTCTTT

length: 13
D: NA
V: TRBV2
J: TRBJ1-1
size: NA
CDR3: CASRYGPVTEAFF
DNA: TGTGCCAGCCGATATGGGCCCGTGACTGAAGCTTTCTTT

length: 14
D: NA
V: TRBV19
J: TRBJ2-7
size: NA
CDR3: CASSRTAGFYEQYF
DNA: TGTGCCAGTAGTCGGACGGCGGGGTTCTACGAGCAGTACTTC

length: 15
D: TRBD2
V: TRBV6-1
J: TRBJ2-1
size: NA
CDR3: CASMALAGVTNEQFF
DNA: TGTGCCAGCATGGCCTTAGCGGGAGTGACAAATGAGCAGTTCTTC

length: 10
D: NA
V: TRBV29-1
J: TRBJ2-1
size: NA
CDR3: CSFRVNEQFF
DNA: TGCAGCTTCAGGGTCAATGAGCAGTTCTTC

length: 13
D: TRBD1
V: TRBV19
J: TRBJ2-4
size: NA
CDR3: CASQRDSENIQYF
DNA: TGTGCCTCCCAGAGGGACAGCGAAAACATTCAGTACTTC

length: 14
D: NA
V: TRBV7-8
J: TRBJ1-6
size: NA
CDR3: CASSLRRENSPLHF
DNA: TGTGCCAGCAGCCTTCGACGTGAGAATTCACCCCTCCACTTT

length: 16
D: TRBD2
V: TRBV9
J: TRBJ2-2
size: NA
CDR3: CASSVELAGNTGELFF
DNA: TGTGCCAGCAGCGTAGAACTAGCGGGGAACACCGGGGAGCTGTTTTTT

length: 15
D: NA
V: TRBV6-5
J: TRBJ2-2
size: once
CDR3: CASSYSIANTGELFF
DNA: TGTGCCAGCAGTTACTCGATAGCGAACACCGGGGAGCTGTTTTTT

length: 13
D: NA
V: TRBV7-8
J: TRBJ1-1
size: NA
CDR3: CASSHGWEIEAFF
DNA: TGTGCCAGCAGCCACGGGTGGGAGATTGAAGCTTTCTTT

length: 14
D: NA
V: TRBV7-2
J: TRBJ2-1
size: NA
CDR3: CASSSTRGHNEQFF
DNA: TGTGCCAGCAGCTCAACTAGGGGCCACAATGAGCAGTTCTTC

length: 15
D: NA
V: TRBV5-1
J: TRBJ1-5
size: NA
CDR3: CASSLGGTAYQPQHF
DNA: TGCGCCAGCAGCTTAGGAGGGACCGCTTATCAGCCCCAGCATTTT

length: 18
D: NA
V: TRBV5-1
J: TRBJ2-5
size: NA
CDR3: CASSLALVSRGDKETQYF
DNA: TGCGCCAGCAGCTTGGCCCTTGTATCGAGGGGTGATAAAGAGACCCAGTACTTC

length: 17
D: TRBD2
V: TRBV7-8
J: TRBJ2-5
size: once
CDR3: CASSSPIFAGGKETQYF
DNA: TGTGCCAGCAGCTCCCCTATTTTTGCGGGGGGCAAAGAGACCCAGTACTTC

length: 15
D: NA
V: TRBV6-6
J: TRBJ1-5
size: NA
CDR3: CASSYGEVPNQPQHF
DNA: TGTGCCAGCAGTTACGGGGAGGTACCCAATCAGCCCCAGCATTTT

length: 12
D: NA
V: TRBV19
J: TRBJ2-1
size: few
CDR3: CASSMRLNEQFF
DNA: TGTGCCAGTAGTATGAGGCTCAATGAGCAGTTCTTC

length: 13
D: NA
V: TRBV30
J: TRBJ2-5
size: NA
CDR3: CAWDRIWQETQYF
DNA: TGTGCCTGGGACCGCATTTGGCAAGAGACCCAGTACTTC

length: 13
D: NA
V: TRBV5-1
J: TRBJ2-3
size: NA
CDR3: CASSLQHTDTQYF
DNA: TGCGCCAGCAGCCTACAGCACACAGATACGCAGTATTTT

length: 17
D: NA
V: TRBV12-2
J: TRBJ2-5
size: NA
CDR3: CASRLAGTSGTQETQYF
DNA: TGTGCAAGTCGCTTAGCCGGGACTAGCGGAACCCAAGAGACCCAGTACTTC

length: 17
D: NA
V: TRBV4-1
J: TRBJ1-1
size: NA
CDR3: CASSQDPPEQGNTEAFF
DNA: TGCGCCAGCAGCCAAGATCCGCCGGAACAGGGGAACACTGAAGCTTTCTTT

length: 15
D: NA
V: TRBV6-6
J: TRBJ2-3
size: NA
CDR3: CASKDSGGHTDTQYF
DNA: TGTGCCAGCAAGGACTCGGGGGGCCACACAGATACGCAGTATTTT

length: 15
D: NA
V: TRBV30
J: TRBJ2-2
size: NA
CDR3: CAWRTPGTRSGELFF
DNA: TGTGCCTGGAGAACTCCCGGGACGAGGTCGGGGGAGCTGTTTTTT

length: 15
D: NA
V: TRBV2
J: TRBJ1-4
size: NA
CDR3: CASSAGRATNEKLFF
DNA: TGTGCCAGCAGCGCCGGACGGGCAACTAATGAAAAACTGTTTTTT

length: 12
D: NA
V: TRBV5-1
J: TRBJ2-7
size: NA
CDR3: CASSLGGYEQYF
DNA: TGCGCCAGCAGCTTGGGGGGATACGAGCAGTACTTC

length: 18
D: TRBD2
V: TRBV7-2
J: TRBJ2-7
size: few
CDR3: CASSLGVRGAPSSYEQYF
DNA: TGTGCCAGCAGCTTAGGTGTGCGGGGGGCCCCGAGCTCCTACGAGCAGTACTTC

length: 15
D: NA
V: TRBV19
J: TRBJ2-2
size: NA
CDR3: CASSIPGRVTGELFF
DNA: TGTGCCAGTAGTATACCGGGCAGGGTCACCGGGGAGCTGTTTTTT

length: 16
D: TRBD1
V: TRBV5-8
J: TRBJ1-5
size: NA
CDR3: CASSQRTGRGNQPQHF
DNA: TGTGCCAGCAGCCAAAGGACAGGCCGGGGGAATCAGCCCCAGCATTTT

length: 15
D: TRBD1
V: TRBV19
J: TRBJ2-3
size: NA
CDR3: CASSPGQGNADTQYF
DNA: TGTGCCAGTAGCCCGGGACAGGGGAATGCAGATACGCAGTATTTT

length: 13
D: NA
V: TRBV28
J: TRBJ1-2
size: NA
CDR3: CASSLWRAYGYTF
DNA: TGTGCCAGCAGTTTATGGAGGGCCTATGGCTACACCTTC

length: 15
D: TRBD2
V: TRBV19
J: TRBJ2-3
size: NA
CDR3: CASTQTGGLADTQYF
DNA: TGTGCCAGTACCCAAACGGGGGGGCTCGCAGATACGCAGTATTTT

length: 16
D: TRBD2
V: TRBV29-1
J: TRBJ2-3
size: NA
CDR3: CSVFTGTRAATDTQYF
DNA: TGCAGCGTTTTCACCGGGACTAGGGCCGCCACAGATACGCAGTATTTT

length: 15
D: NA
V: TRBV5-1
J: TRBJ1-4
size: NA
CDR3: CASSLRATTNEKLFF
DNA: TGCGCCAGCAGCTTGAGAGCAACAACTAATGAAAAACTGTTTTTT

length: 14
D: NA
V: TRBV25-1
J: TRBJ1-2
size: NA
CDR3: CASSEGGQRYGYTF
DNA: TGTGCCAGCAGTGAAGGTGGACAACGCTATGGCTACACCTTC

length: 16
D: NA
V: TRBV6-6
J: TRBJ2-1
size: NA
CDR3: CASRHNTGLGYNEQFF
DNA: TGTGCCAGCAGACACAACACAGGGCTGGGTTACAATGAGCAGTTCTTC

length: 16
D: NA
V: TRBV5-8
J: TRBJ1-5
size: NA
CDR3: CASSLGHRERDQPQHF
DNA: TGTGCCAGCAGCTTGGGCCACAGGGAGAGGGATCAGCCCCAGCATTTT

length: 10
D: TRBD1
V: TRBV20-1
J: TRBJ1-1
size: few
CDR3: CSGQGRSAFF
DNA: TGCAGTGGACAGGGGAGGTCAGCTTTCTTT

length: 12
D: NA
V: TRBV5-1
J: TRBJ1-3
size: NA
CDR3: CASSLNGNTIYF
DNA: TGCGCCAGCAGCTTGAACGGAAACACCATATATTTT

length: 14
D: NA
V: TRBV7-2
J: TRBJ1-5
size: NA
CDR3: CASSFTGGNQPQHF
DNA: TGTGCCAGCAGCTTCACCGGGGGCAATCAGCCCCAGCATTTT

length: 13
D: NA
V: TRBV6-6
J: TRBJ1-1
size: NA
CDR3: CASSLRPTSIGFF
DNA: TGTGCCAGCAGCCTGAGGCCGACCTCGATCGGTTTCTTT